A single sample gave rise to the 4 T cell receptor beta chains below, sequenced in a study of shared clonotypes between healthy human individuals. Data came from immunoSEQ multiplex PCR; TCRdb stores just in-frame clones and leaves some out. The sample holds around 510,000 clones, approximately 95% seen once. The sequenced sample was naive CD4+ T cells sorted from blood. Subset specified: CD45RA+ positively selected. The origin of the receptors is a young woman in good health.

Only one count was recorded for this clone. Here the CDR3 DNA reads TGTGCCAGTAGCTCCGCAGGGGGAGCCCAAGAGACCCAGTACTTC. Amino acids: CASSSAGGAQETQYF. The V call is TRBV19, the J call TRBJ2-5; TRBD1 agrees at 7 bases. This CDR3 spans 15 amino acids. Germline lookup yields CDR1 LNHDA and CDR2 SQIVND (reference sequence). With 6 bases clipped from V and 1 base from J, the junction kept 8 bases outside the gene matches.

The chain joins TRBV7-9 to TRBJ2-2; 11 nucleotides align to TRBD2. The CDR3 totals 17 residues. Germline V lookup: CDR1 SEHNR, CDR2 FQNEAQ (reference sequence). The ends lost 3 bases at V and 1 base at J; junction bases unmatched: 4. The CDR3 is CASSLTTSGRNTGELFF. The CDR3 DNA sequence: TGTGCCAGCAGCTTGACAACTAGCGGGAGGAACACCGGGGAGCTGTTTTTT.

The chain combines TRBV19 with TRBJ1-1, with D possibly TRBD1 on 5 matching bases. CDR1 LNHDA and CDR2 SQIVND come from the germline V gene (reference sequence). This CDR3 is 15 amino acids long. The V and J ends lost 5 bases and 1 base respectively, with 14 bases between them. CDR3 bases: TGTGCCAGTAGTTTCCTCGGACATCAGAACACTGAAGCTTTCTTT. Residues: CASSFLGHQNTEAFF.

The chain uses TRBV5-4 and TRBJ1-2; no clear D. This CDR3 has 15 amino acids. Trimming left V 4 bases short and J 3 bases short, with 16 bases between. Looked up from germline, CDR1 is SGHNT and CDR2 is YYREEE (reference sequence). The DNA of the CDR3 is TGTGCCAGCAGCCATGGGTCGCTTCAAGACTATGGCTACACCTTC. Translation: CASSHGSLQDYGYTF.